The 6 T cell receptor beta chains presented below share a single source sample, sequenced in a study of regulatory T cells in long-lasting Graves disease. Arm-PCR of CDR3 regions with iRepertoire HTBI primers generated TCR beta libraries. One entry per CDR3 protein results from TCRdb running MiXCR on the multiplex PCR reads. Of approximately 440,000 distinct CDR3 sequences in the sample, around 15% were seen once. Indicated time point: newly diagnosed GD, antithyroid drugs for less than 3 months. Scientists built the TCR library using RNA that was extracted from PBMCs. This sample also appeared in a second study, on T cells in Graves' hyperthyroidism and ophthalmopathy.

The sample consisted of peripheral blood mononuclear cells (PBMCs), taken at new diagnosis, from a patient treated with antithyroid drugs. The receptors here all came from a man aged 35-49 years with Graves disease.

This clonotype appeared many times. V and J are TRBV5-1 and TRBJ2-7, with 8 nucleotides matching TRBD2. This CDR3 has 14 residues. J was trimmed by 9 bases and V by 2 bases; bases with no gene match: 10. Germline CDR1 SGHRS, CDR2 YFSETQ. The CDR3 nucleotides are TGCGCCAGCAGCTTTCCGACTGCAGCGGGGGTGCAGTACTTC. Translated: CASSFPTAAGVQYF. Full variable domain (rest looked up from reference TRBV5-1 and TRBJ2-7): KAGVTQTPRYLIKTRGQQVTLSCSPISGHRSVSWYQQTPGQGLQFLFEYFSETQRNKGNFPGRFSGRQFSNSRSEMNVSTLELGDSALYLCASSFPTAAGVQYFGPGTRLTVT.

This clonotype was seen many times. Germline and junction disagree at one end, which may indicate a read error. The CDR3, as DNA: TGTGCCAGCAGCTTAGGTACCCGAGATCCCTCCTACAGTGAGCAGTTCTTC. Translated: CASSLGTRDPSYSEQFF. This chain joins TRBV11-3 and TRBJ2-1; no reliable D call. Germline loops: CDR1 SGHNT, CDR2 YENEEA. The CDR3 loop spans 17 amino acids.

This CDR3 reads CSAGQGAVGETQYF. For the CDR3, the DNA is TGCAGTGCCGGACAAGGGGCCGTCGGGGAGACCCAGTACTTC. This chain links TRBV20-1 with TRBJ2-5, with a possible D match to TRBD1 (5 bases). CDR3 length equals 14 residues. Between the trimmed V and J ends, which lost 6 bases and 5 bases, there was a span of 19 bases. CDR1 and CDR2 (germline): DFQATT, SNEGSKA (reference sequence).

In this sample, this clonotype turned up many times. The chain combines TRBV5-8 with TRBJ2-1; 10 positions match TRBD2. The V and J ends lost 4 bases and 9 bases, in that order; junction bases with no gene match: 10. Per germline, CDR1 SGHTS and CDR2 YDEGEE. CDR3 size: 15 residues. The CDR3 reads CASSRLAGVIGEQFF. The CDR3 DNA sequence: TGTGCCAGCAGCCGTCTAGCGGGAGTCATTGGTGAGCAGTTCTTC.

This clonotype was seen ten or more times. The chain employs TRBV12-5 and TRBJ2-7, with TRBD1 matching 7 bases. This CDR3 contains 14 residues. The V gene's germline CDR1 is LGHNT and CDR2 FRNRAP. V lost 5 bases and J lost 2; bases outside the gene matches: 6. The CDR3 DNA sequence: TGTGCTAGTGGTACCGGGACAGCTCCCTACGAGCAGTACTTC. This translates into CASGTGTAPYEQYF.

This clonotype was recorded at least ten times. V is TRBV28 and J is TRBJ2-5; 7 bases map to TRBD2. In germline, CDR1 is MDHEN, CDR2 SYDVKM. The CDR3 sequence is 16 residues long. With 3 bases clipped from V and 2 bases from J, the junction kept 9 bases outside the gene matches. The CDR3 nucleotides are TGTGCCAGCAGTTTCCCAGGCCTTAGCGGGCAAGAGACCCAGTACTTC. Translating it yields CASSFPGLSGQETQYF.